This entry lists 3 T cell receptor beta chains sequenced from one sample in a study of blood T cell repertoires in COVID-19. The method was immunoSEQ multiplex PCR; TCRdb's version includes in-frame clones alone and lacks a portion of them. The repertoire holds a few hundred thousand clones, with around 83% as singletons. What was sequenced was peripheral blood. The origin of the receptors is a woman aged 40 to 55 who had recovered from COVID-19.

This clone was found a few times. The chain joins TRBV18 to TRBJ1-6; D not resolved. V was clipped by 6 bases and J by 10 bases, with 13 bases between them. The CDR3 consists of 13 residues. CDR1 is KGHSH and CDR2 is LQKENI in the germline V gene. The CDR3 DNA is TGTGCCAGCTCTGAGGCTCGAGGCTCACCCCTCCACTTT. Translating it yields CASSEARGSPLHF.

V and J are TRBV25-1 and TRBJ2-5, with TRBD2 matching 7 bases. The CDR3 spans 13 residues. Trimming at V came to 1 base and at J to 5 bases, leaving 1 base not matched to a gene. Germline CDR1 MGHDK, CDR2 SYGVNS. CDR3: CASSEWGGETQYF. CDR3 DNA sequence: TGTGCCAGCAGTGAATGGGGGGGGGAGACCCAGTACTTC.

Concerning this clone: Distinct nucleotide sequences in the sample also encode this CDR3. The chain uses TRBV7-3 and TRBJ2-1; the D gene is possibly TRBD1 (6 bases). CDR1 is SGHTA and CDR2 is FQGTGA in the germline V gene. Trimming took off 2 bases at V and 10 bases at J, with 9 bases between the two ends. CDR3 length: 12 residues. The CDR3 DNA reads as TGTGCCAGCAGCTTAGGGGGCGGGGAGCAGTTCTTC. Translated: CASSLGGGEQFF.